The clone carrying this T cell receptor (beta chain) was seen more than once but under ten times. Ranging in age from about 6 to 100, the donors were healthy Caucasian individuals from Russia. Roughly 9.2 milliliters of peripheral blood were drawn from each donor into EDTA-treated tubes. In each sample, at least 6.5 million PBMCs were isolated. Next came a second PCR, run for about 7 to 12 cycles, which used a sample-barcoded 5' primer along with a J-beta primer mix. TCRdb reprocessed the 5' RACE reads via MiXCR and lists one record per CDR3 protein. The sample holds around 940,000 distinct CDR3 sequences, roughly 47% seen once. This specimen comes from a study of blood T cells in healthy people across ages. The TCR was taken from an older woman in good health. The specimen was blood.

The CDR3 region is CASKDRGDEKLFF. CDR3 sequence (DNA): TGTGCCAGCAAGGACAGGGGGGATGAAAAACTGTTTTTT. V is TRBV6-6 and J is TRBJ1-4, with 10 bases matching TRBD1. The trim removed 7 bases at V and 6 bases at J, leaving 2 bases unmatched. The CDR3 length is 13 residues. The germline V gene encodes CDR1 MNHNY and CDR2 SVGAGI (reference sequence).